Below are 2 T cell receptor beta chains sequenced from a single sample in a study of post-analysis software for immune sequencing data. Study-level findings and limits: About 5 TRBV segments occurring more often in patients than controls included TRBV5-6, TRBV5-1 and TRBV20-1.

Unique molecular identifiers were built into the TCR beta cDNA libraries. TCRdb recomputed calls from the PCR reads with MiXCR, one row per CDR3 protein. In the table there are 350,000 to 500,000 distinct CDR3 sequences, about 40% of which are singletons. Their cognate antigens are unknown. The specimen sequenced was blood. The receptors come from a girl between 2 and 10 years old with multiple sclerosis.

This clonotype was counted a few times. The chain carries TRBV29-1 and TRBJ2-3; D may be TRBD2 (5 bases). The CDR3 length is 15 residues. The V and J ends lost 1 base and 1 base respectively, with 12 bases between them. Germline lookup yields CDR1 SQVTM and CDR2 ANQGSEA. CDR3 coding DNA: TGCAGCGTTGAAGGCGAAGGGCGGGGCACAGATACGCAGTATTTT. Translated: CSVEGEGRGTDTQYF.

A few counts support this clonotype. Germline and junction disagree at one end, which may indicate a read error. The DNA for the CDR3 is TGTGCCAGCAGGTTCGGACTAGCGGGAGGGAATGATCAGTTCTTC. Its translation is CASRFGLAGGNDQFF. The gene calls are TRBV12-3 or TRBV12-4 and TRBJ2-1; 15 bases are shared with TRBD2. The CDR3 runs 15 residues.